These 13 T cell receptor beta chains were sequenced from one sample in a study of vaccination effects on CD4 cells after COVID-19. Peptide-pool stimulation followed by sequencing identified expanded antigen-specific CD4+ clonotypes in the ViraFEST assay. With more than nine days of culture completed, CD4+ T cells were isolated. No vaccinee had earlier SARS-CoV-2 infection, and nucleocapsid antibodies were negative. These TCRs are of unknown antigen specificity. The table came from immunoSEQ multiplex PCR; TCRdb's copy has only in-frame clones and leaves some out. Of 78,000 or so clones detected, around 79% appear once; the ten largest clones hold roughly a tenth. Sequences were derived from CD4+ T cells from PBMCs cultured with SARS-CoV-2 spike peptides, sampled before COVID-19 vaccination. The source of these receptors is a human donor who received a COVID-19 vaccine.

CDR3 loop: CASEGLARETQYF. The CDR3 DNA reads as TGCGCCAGCGAGGGACTAGCGAGAGAGACCCAGTACTTC. The rearrangement joins TRBV5-1 to TRBJ2-5; 10 bases match TRBD2. After removal of 7 bases from V and 4 bases from J, the junction contained 4 bases not matched to a gene. CDR1 SGHRS and CDR2 YFSETQ come from the germline V gene. This CDR3 region has 13 residues.

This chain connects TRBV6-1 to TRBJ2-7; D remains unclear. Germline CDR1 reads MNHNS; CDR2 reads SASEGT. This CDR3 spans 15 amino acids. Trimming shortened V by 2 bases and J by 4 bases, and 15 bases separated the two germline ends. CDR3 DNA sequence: TGTGCCAGCAGTGAACCGGGCCAAGCGCATTACGAGCAGTACGTC. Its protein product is CASSEPGQAHYEQYV.

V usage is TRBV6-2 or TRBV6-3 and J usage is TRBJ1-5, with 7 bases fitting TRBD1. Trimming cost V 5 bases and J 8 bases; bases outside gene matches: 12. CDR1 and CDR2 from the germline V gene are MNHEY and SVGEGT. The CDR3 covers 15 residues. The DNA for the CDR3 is TGTGCCAGCAGTCGGGACAGACTACCCGCGGAGCCCCAGCATTTT. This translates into CASSRDRLPAEPQHF.

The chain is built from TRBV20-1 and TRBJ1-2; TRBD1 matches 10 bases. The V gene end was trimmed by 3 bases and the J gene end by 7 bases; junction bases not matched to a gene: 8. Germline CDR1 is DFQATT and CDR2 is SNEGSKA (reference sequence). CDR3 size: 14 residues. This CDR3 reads CSASSSGTGAGYTF. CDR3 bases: TGCAGTGCTAGTTCCTCCGGGACAGGGGCTGGCTACACCTTC.

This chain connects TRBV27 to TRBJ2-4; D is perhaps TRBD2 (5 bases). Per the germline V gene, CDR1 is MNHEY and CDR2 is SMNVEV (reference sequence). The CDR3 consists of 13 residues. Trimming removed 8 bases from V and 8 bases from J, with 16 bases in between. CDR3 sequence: CASRARGRDIQYF. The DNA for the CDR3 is TGTGCCAGCCGGGCTCGGGGAAGGGACATTCAGTACTTC.

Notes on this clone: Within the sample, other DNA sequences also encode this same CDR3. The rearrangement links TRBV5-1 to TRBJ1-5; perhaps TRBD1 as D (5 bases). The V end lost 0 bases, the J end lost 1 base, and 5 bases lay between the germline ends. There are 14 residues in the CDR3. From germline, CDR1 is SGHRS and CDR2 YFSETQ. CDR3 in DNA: TGCGCCAGCAGCTTGGGACAGAGCAATCAGCCCCAGCATTTT. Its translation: CASSLGQSNQPQHF.

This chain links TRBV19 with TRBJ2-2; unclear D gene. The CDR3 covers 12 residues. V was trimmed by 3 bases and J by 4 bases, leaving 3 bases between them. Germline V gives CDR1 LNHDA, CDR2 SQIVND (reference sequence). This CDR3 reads CASSMGTGELFF. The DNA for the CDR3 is TGTGCCAGTAGTATGGGCACCGGGGAGCTGTTTTTT.

CDR3 in amino acids: CASSVMGAREQYV. The CDR3, as DNA: TGTGCCAGCAGTGTCATGGGGGCGCGTGAGCAGTACGTC. The chain is built from TRBV2 and TRBJ2-7, with D maybe TRBD1 (6 bases). Germline V lookup: CDR1 SNHLY, CDR2 FYNNEI. The CDR3 consists of 13 residues. The ends were cut back, 4 bases at V and 7 bases at J, with 14 bases in the middle.

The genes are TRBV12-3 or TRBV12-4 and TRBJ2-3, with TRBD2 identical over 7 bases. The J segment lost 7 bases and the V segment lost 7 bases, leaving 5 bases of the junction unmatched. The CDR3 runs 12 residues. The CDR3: CASTSSGHTQYF. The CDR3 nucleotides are TGTGCCAGCACATCTAGCGGTCATACGCAGTATTTT.

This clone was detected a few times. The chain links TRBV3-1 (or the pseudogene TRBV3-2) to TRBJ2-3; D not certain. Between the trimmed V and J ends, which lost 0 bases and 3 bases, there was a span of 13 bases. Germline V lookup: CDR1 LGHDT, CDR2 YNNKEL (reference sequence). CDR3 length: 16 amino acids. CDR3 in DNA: TGTGCCAGCAGCCAAGATCCAAATGGCGTAACAGATACGCAGTATTTT. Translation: CASSQDPNGVTDTQYF.

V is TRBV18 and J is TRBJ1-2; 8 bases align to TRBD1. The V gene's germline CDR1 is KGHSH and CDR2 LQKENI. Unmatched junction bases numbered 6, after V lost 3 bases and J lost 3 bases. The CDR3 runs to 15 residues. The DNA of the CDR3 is TGTGCCAGCTCACCCAACCCGACAGGGGACTATGGCTACACCTTC. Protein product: CASSPNPTGDYGYTF.

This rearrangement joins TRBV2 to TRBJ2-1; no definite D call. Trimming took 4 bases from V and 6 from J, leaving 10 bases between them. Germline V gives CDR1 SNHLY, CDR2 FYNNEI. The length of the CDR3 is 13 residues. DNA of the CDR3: TGTGCCAGCAGTGCTGGGTTGGGCAATGAGCAGTTCTTC. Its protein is CASSAGLGNEQFF. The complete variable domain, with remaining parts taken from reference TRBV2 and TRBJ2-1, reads EPEVTQTPSHQVTQMGQEVILRCVPISNHLYFYWYRQILGQKVEFLVSFYNNEISEKSEIFDDQFSVERPDGSNFTLKIRSTKLEDSAMYFCASSAGLGNEQFFGPGTRLTVL.

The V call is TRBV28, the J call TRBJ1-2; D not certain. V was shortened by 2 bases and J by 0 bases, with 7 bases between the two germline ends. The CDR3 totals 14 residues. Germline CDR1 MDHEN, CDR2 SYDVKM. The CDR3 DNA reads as TGTGCCAGCAGTTTACAGGCGCCTAACTATGGCTACACCTTC. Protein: CASSLQAPNYGYTF.